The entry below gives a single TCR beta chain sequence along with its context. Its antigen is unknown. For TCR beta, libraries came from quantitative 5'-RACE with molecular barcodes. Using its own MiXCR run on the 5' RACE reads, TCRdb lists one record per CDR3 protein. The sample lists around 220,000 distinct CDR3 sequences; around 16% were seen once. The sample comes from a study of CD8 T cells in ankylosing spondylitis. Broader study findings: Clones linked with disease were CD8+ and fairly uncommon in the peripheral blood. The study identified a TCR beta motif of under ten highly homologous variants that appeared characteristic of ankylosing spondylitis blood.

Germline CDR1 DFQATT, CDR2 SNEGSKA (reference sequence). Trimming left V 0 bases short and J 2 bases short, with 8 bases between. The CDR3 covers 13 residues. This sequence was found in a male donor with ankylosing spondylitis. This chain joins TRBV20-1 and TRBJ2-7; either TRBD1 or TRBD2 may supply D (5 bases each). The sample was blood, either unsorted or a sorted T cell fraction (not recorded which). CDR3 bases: TGCAGTGCTAGAGAGGGGGTTACCTACGAGCAGTACTTC. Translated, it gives CSAREGVTYEQYF.